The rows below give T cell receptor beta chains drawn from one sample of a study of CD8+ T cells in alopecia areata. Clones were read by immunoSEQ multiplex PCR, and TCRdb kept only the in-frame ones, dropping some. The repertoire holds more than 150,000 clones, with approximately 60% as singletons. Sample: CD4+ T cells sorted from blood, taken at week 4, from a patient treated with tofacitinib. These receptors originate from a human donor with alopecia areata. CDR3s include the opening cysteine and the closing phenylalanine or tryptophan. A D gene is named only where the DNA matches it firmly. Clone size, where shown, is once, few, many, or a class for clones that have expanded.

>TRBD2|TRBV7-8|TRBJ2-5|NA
CASSFQRLALQETQYF
TGTGCCAGCAGCTTCCAAAGACTAGCGCTTCAAGAGACCCAGTACTTC
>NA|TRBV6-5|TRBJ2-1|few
CASNLRGSSYNEQFF
TGTGCCAGCAATTTAAGGGGGAGCTCCTACAATGAGCAGTTCTTC
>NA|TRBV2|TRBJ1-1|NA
CASSKQGNTEAFF
TGTGCCAGCAGTAAACAGGGGAACACTGAAGCTTTCTTT
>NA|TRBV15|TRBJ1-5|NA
CATSGALLISNQPQHF
TGTGCCACATCCGGGGCATTACTAATAAGCAATCAGCCCCAGCATTTT
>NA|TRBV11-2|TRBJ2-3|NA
CASSPEGAGADTQYF
TGTGCCAGCAGCCCCGAAGGGGCAGGGGCAGATACGCAGTATTTT
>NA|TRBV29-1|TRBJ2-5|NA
CSSLGIRDAETQYF
TGCAGCTCTCTTGGAATTCGGGACGCGGAGACCCAGTACTTC
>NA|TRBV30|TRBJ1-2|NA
CAWSYPWGGYTF
TGTGCCTGGAGTTACCCCTGGGGTGGCTACACCTTC
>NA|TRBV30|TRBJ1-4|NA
CAWGQGDNEKLFF
TGTGCCTGGGGCCAAGGGGATAATGAAAAACTGTTTTTT
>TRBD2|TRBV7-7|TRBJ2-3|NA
CASSLGGGLDTQYF
TGTGCTAGCAGCTTAGGCGGGGGGTTAGATACGCAGTATTTT
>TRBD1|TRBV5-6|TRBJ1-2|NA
CASSSTGGAGYGYTF
TGTGCCAGCAGCTCCACAGGGGGCGCCGGCTATGGCTACACCTTC
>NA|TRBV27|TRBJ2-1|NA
CASSPRVRGTRTYNEQFF
TGTGCCAGCAGCCCCCGGGTGAGGGGAACGAGAACCTACAATGAGCAGTTCTTC
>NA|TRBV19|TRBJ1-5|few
CASSIVGGAANQPQHF
TGTGCCAGTAGTATCGTTGGCGGAGCGGCGAATCAGCCCCAGCATTTT
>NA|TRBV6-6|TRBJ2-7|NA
CASSTTYEQYF
TGTGCCAGCAGTACTACCTACGAGCAGTACTTC
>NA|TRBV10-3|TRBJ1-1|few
CAISGERVAFF
TGTGCCATCAGTGGTGAGCGTGTTGCTTTCTTT
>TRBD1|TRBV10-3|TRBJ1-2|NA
CAIGTGGGYYGYTF
TGTGCCATCGGGACAGGGGGAGGATACTATGGCTACACCTTC
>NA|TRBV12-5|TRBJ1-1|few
CASGTDVGLAFF
TGTGCTAGTGGTACGGACGTGGGGCTTGCTTTCTTT
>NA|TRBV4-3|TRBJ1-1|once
CASSQVLGSDTEAFF
TGCGCCAGCAGCCAAGTGCTGGGTTCGGACACTGAAGCTTTCTTT
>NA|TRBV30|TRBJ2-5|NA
CAWSVRRGETQYF
TGTGCCTGGAGTGTTCGGCGAGGAGAGACCCAGTACTTC
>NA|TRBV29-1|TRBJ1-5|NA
CSVVWGGGNQPQHF
TGCAGCGTTGTTTGGGGAGGGGGTAATCAGCCCCAGCATTTT
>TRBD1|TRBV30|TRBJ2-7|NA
CACRDRGTYEQYF
TGTGCCTGCCGGGACAGGGGAACCTACGAGCAGTACTTC
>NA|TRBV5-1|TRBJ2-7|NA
CASSPSPGDGYEQYF
TGCGCCAGCAGCCCTTCCCCCGGGGACGGGTACGAGCAGTACTTC
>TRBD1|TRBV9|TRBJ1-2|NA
CASSVGSRGTGRVGYTF
TGTGCCAGCAGCGTAGGCTCGAGGGGGACAGGGAGGGTCGGCTACACCTTC
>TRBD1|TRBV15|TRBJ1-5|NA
CATSRQGIDQPQHF
TGTGCCACCAGCCGACAGGGGATAGATCAGCCCCAGCATTTT
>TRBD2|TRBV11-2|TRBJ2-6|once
CASSHYGGGTDSGANVLTF
TGTGCCAGCAGCCACTATGGGGGAGGGACTGATTCTGGGGCCAACGTCCTGACTTTC
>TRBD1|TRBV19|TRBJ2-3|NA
CASRIGQGYGDTQYF
TGTGCCAGTAGGATCGGACAGGGGTATGGAGATACGCAGTATTTT